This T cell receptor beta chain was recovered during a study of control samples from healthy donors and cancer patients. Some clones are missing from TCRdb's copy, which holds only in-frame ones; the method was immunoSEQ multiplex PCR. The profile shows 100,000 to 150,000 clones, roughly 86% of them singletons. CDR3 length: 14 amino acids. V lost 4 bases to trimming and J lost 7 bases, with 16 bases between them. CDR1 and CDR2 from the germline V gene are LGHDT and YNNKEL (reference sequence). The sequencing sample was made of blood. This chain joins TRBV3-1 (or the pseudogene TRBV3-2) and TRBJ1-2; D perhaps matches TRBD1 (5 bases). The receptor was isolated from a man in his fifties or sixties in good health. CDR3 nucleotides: TGTGCCAGCAGCCCGCATGGGGCACAAGGTGGCTACACCTTC. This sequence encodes CASSPHGAQGGYTF.